The rows below give T cell receptor beta chains drawn from one sample of a study of blood T cell repertoires in COVID-19. Assay used: immunoSEQ multiplex PCR; TCRdb lists only in-frame clones, some missing. The data contain about 180,000 clones, under 90% of them seen just once; the ten biggest clones take up approximately 7.3%. Specimen: peripheral blood. These receptor sequences come from a human donor in a cohort sampled during active COVID-19. The CDR3 runs from the conserved cysteine through the conserved F or W. D genes are given only for firm matches. Not every row has a clone size; where given, it reads once, few, many or a size class.

clone size,J gene,D gene,V gene,CDR3 protein,CDR3 DNA
NA,TRBJ2-1,TRBD2,TRBV30,CAWSGQTLPSGAYNEQFF,TGTGCCTGGAGTGGCCAGACCTTGCCTAGCGGGGCCTACAATGAGCAGTTCTTC
few,TRBJ2-1,NA,TRBV6-1,CASSEAWGGLAEQFF,TGTGCCAGCAGTGAAGCTTGGGGGGGCCTGGCTGAGCAGTTCTTC
NA,TRBJ1-1,NA,TRBV7-3,CASSSSGTEAFF,TGTGCCAGCAGCTCCTCCGGGACTGAAGCTTTCTTT
NA,TRBJ2-6,NA,TRBV7-9,CASNLNRAGANVLTF,TGTGCCAGCAACCTCAACAGGGCTGGGGCCAACGTCCTGACTTTC
NA,TRBJ1-6,TRBD1,TRBV6-1,CASSEIEGAVNNSPLHF,TGTGCCAGCAGTGAAATCGAGGGGGCGGTTAATAATTCACCCCTCCACTTT
NA,TRBJ2-3,TRBD1,TRBV5-4,CASSSPGQGPTDTQYF,TGTGCCAGCAGTTCCCCTGGACAGGGGCCCACAGATACGCAGTATTTT
NA,TRBJ1-1,NA,TRBV12-3/TRBV12-4,CASTFYGAEAFF,TGTGCCAGCACCTTTTACGGGGCTGAAGCTTTCTTT
NA,TRBJ2-1,NA,TRBV6-2/TRBV6-3,CASSYSRGYYNEQFF,TGTGCCAGCAGTTACTCGCGGGGCTACTACAATGAGCAGTTCTTC
NA,TRBJ1-4,TRBD1,TRBV14,CASSRFRDRAGEKLFF,TGTGCCAGCAGTCGATTTCGGGACAGGGCCGGTGAAAAACTGTTTTTT
NA,TRBJ2-7,TRBD1,TRBV12-3/TRBV12-4,CASSATGGNEQYF,TGTGCCAGCAGTGCCACAGGGGGAAACGAGCAGTACTTC
NA,TRBJ1-1,TRBD1,TRBV9,CASSETGANTEAFF,TGTGCCAGCAGCGAGACAGGGGCCAACACTGAAGCTTTCTTT
NA,TRBJ2-1,NA,TRBV6-5,CASRITTGNEQFF,TGTGCCAGCAGAATCACTACAGGTAATGAGCAGTTCTTC
NA,TRBJ1-2,NA,TRBV13,CASSPYEVSNYGYTF,TGTGCCAGCAGCCCCTATGAAGTCTCTAACTATGGCTACACCTTC
NA,TRBJ1-3,NA,TRBV9,CASSPESSGNTIYF,TGTGCCAGCAGCCCCGAGAGCTCGGGAAACACCATATATTTT
NA,TRBJ1-1,NA,TRBV6-6,CASTWGGHTEAFF,TGTGCCAGCACATGGGGGGGGCACACTGAAGCTTTCTTT
NA,TRBJ2-7,TRBD1,TRBV5-1,CASSLEQGATYEQYF,TGCGCCAGCAGCTTGGAGCAGGGGGCCACCTACGAGCAGTACTTC
once,TRBJ2-1,TRBD1,TRBV5-1,CASSFGGTGENNEQFF,TGCGCCAGCAGCTTCGGAGGGACAGGGGAAAACAATGAGCAGTTCTTC
NA,TRBJ2-2,TRBD2,TRBV18,CASSPGLAMNTGELFF,TGTGCCAGCTCACCGGGACTAGCCATGAACACCGGGGAGCTGTTTTTT
NA,TRBJ1-5,NA,TRBV19,CASSSGVDQPQHF,TGTGCCAGTAGCTCCGGAGTCGATCAGCCCCAGCATTTT
NA,TRBJ2-7,TRBD1,TRBV7-2,CASSLVSGQPYEQYF,TGTGCCAGCAGCTTAGTCTCGGGACAGCCCTACGAGCAGTACTTC
NA,TRBJ1-5,NA,TRBV2,CASSEALYGQSNQPQHF,TGTGCCAGCAGTGAAGCGCTTTACGGACAGAGCAATCAGCCCCAGCATTTT